A selection of T cell receptor beta chains follows, all from one sample in a study of blood T cell repertoires in COVID-19. Assay: immunoSEQ multiplex PCR; the TCRdb copy retains only in-frame clones and omits some. This sample has 50,000 to 85,000 clones, with 80% found just once. Material for sequencing was peripheral blood. The receptor set was obtained from a human donor in a cohort sampled during active COVID-19. CDR3s include the opening cysteine and the closing phenylalanine or tryptophan. Each record gives: D gene, clone size, J gene, V gene, CDR3 DNA, CDR3 protein. A D gene is named only where the DNA matches it firmly. Rows give clone size only sometimes, using once, few, many, or a class for an expanded clone.

>-|-|TRBJ2-6|TRBV4-1
TGCGCCAGCAGCCAAGAATCAGGGGCTGCCGGGGCCAACGTCCTGACTTTC
CASSQESGAAGANVLTF
>TRBD1|once|TRBJ1-1|TRBV28
TGTGCCAGCAGTCCACCCGGGACAGGGGGCACTGAAGCTTTCTTT
CASSPPGTGGTEAFF
>TRBD1|-|TRBJ2-7|TRBV19
TGTGCCAGTAGTACGGACAGGGCCAACGAGCAGTACTTC
CASSTDRANEQYF
>-|-|TRBJ2-7|TRBV21-1
TGTGCCAGCAGCCCGCAGGGCCTAGCGGGAGGTTCGTCCTACGAGCAGTACTTC
CASSPQGLAGGSSYEQYF
>TRBD2|-|TRBJ2-7|TRBV3-1/TRBV3-2
TGTGCCAGCAGCCAAGACGGGAGAGGACTAGCGGGAGCGTCCTACGAGCAGTACTTC
CASSQDGRGLAGASYEQYF
>-|-|TRBJ1-2|TRBV28
TGTGCCAGCAGCACCTTCACAGGGAACTATGGCTACACCTTC
CASSTFTGNYGYTF
>TRBD1|many|TRBJ2-6|TRBV19
TGTGCCAGTAGTATACAGGGGGCTGGGGCCAACGTCCTGACTTTC
CASSIQGAGANVLTF
>TRBD1|-|TRBJ2-2|TRBV7-2
TGTGCCAGCAGCGTCTACAGGGGCGGGACCGGGGAGCTGTTTTTT
CASSVYRGGTGELFF
>TRBD2|-|TRBJ2-3|TRBV7-3
TGTGCCAGCAGTTCGGCGGGAGACGGAGATACGCAGTATTTT
CASSSAGDGDTQYF
>-|-|TRBJ2-7|TRBV11-1
TGTGCCAGCAGCCGCGGGACAGTCGAGCAGTACTTC
CASSRGTVEQYF
>-|-|TRBJ1-4|TRBV28
TGTGCCAGCAGTTTAGGTCGGTGGGCGGAAAAACTGTTTTTT
CASSLGRWAEKLFF
>-|once|TRBJ2-4|TRBV5-1
TGCGCCAGCAGCTTGGGTCCCCCGGGTCCCAAAAACATTCAGTACTTC
CASSLGPPGPKNIQYF
>-|-|TRBJ1-6|TRBV28
TGTGCCAGCATGGGCAGGTTAAATTCACCCCTCCACTTT
CASMGRLNSPLHF
>TRBD2|-|TRBJ2-1|TRBV9
TGTGCCAGCAGCGTTCAGACTAGCGGGACGTCCTACAATGAGCAGTTCTTC
CASSVQTSGTSYNEQFF
>-|-|TRBJ1-1|TRBV28
TGTGCCAGCAGACTTCGGACAGTGAACACTGAAGCTTTCTTT
CASRLRTVNTEAFF
>TRBD2|-|TRBJ2-7|TRBV5-4
TGTGCCAGCAGCTTTAGCGGGAGTGTGTACGAGCAGTACTTC
CASSFSGSVYEQYF
>TRBD2|few|TRBJ2-3|TRBV18
TGTGCCAGCTCACCAGGCGCGGGAGGGGGAAATACGCAGTATTTT
CASSPGAGGGNTQYF
>-|once|TRBJ1-5|TRBV30
TGTGCCTGGAGCCGGGGGGTTAATCAGCCCCAGCATTTT
CAWSRGVNQPQHF
>TRBD2|-|TRBJ2-1|TRBV11-2
TGTGCCAGCAGCCCGTCTCGAGCGGGAGTTTACAATGAGCAGTTCTTC
CASSPSRAGVYNEQFF
>-|few|TRBJ2-7|TRBV6-1
TGTGCCAGCAGTGAACGGGGGAGCTCCGAGCAGTACTTC
CASSERGSSEQYF
>TRBD1|-|TRBJ1-3|TRBV7-2
TGTGCCAGCAGCTTATCAAAGGACAGGGGGCCCGGAAACACCATATATTTT
CASSLSKDRGPGNTIYF
>TRBD1|-|TRBJ2-7|TRBV6-5
TGTGCCAGCGGACGGGGGGGACAGGGGGCCTACGAGCAGTACTTC
CASGRGGQGAYEQYF
>-|-|TRBJ2-3|TRBV11-2
TGTGCCAGCAGCTCGGGACTTCACACAGATACGCAGTATTTT
CASSSGLHTDTQYF
>-|-|TRBJ2-7|TRBV19
TGTGCCAGTAGTGGGGGGGACACAACAGGGTACGAGCAGTACTTC
CASSGGDTTGYEQYF
>TRBD1|-|TRBJ1-5|TRBV2
TGTGCCAGCAGTAGGGACAGGGGTGAGCTTCAGCCCCAGCATTTT
CASSRDRGELQPQHF
>TRBD1|-|TRBJ1-3|TRBV7-9
TGTGCCAGCAGCACCCCTCCACAGGGGGCGAGTAAAGATTTT
CASSTPPQGASKDF
>TRBD1|-|TRBJ1-5|TRBV7-2
TGTGCCAGCAGCTTAGCAAACGGACAGGGATCCCATCAGCCCCAGCATTTT
CASSLANGQGSHQPQHF
>-|once|TRBJ2-1|TRBV20-1
TGCAGTGCTAGTCTAAGCTCCTACAATGAGCAGTTCTTC
CSASLSSYNEQFF
>TRBD2|once|TRBJ2-7|TRBV3-1/TRBV3-2
TGTGCCAGCAGCCAAGGTCTGCTAGCGGGAGGTTACGAGCAGTACTTC
CASSQGLLAGGYEQYF
>-|-|TRBJ1-2|TRBV6-1
TGTGCCAGCAGTGAGAACTCCCGTGGCTACACCTTC
CASSENSRGYTF
>TRBD1|-|TRBJ1-2|TRBV28
TGTGCCAGCAGAGGGACAGGGTTTTCCTATGGCTACACCTTC
CASRGTGFSYGYTF
>TRBD2|-|TRBJ2-1|TRBV4-3
TGCGCCAGCAGCCAAGTAGGACTAGCGAGCTCCTACAATGAGCAGTTCTTC
CASSQVGLASSYNEQFF
>-|-|TRBJ2-1|TRBV3-1/TRBV3-2
TGTGCCAGCAGCCAAGATCTAAGCGGCTCCTACAATGAGCAGTTCTTC
CASSQDLSGSYNEQFF
>TRBD2|-|TRBJ2-5|TRBV5-1
TGCGCCAGCAGCTTGGAGCGGGAGGTGGAGACCCAGTACTTC
CASSLEREVETQYF
>TRBD1|-|TRBJ2-5|TRBV29-1
TGCAGCGTTGGACAGGGGGCAGAGACCCAGTACTTC
CSVGQGAETQYF
>TRBD2|-|TRBJ2-7|TRBV4-2
TGTGCCAGCAGCCAAGAGGCTAGCGGAACCTACGAGCAGTACTTC
CASSQEASGTYEQYF
>-|few|TRBJ1-1|TRBV9
TGTGCCAGTAGCCCCGGGACGAGCCCAGGGGTTGAAGCTTTCTTT
CASSPGTSPGVEAFF
>TRBD1|-|TRBJ1-3|TRBV7-2
TGTGCCAGCAGCCCTCGAGGGGACAGGGGGCGTAGTTCTGGAAACACCATATATTTT
CASSPRGDRGRSSGNTIYF
>TRBD2|-|TRBJ2-1|TRBV7-2
TGTGCCAGCAGCCCCCTGACTAGCGGGACCTACAATGAGCAGTTCTTC
CASSPLTSGTYNEQFF
>-|-|TRBJ1-1|TRBV5-4
TGTGCCAGCAGCTTGGAGGTGGGCAGGGGAAACACTGAAGCTTTCTTT
CASSLEVGRGNTEAFF
>-|-|TRBJ2-6|TRBV7-3
TGTGCCAGCAGCCGACAGCCTCTCGGTGGGGCCAACGTCCTGACTTTC
CASSRQPLGGANVLTF
>TRBD2|few|TRBJ2-6|TRBV4-1
TGCGCCAGCAGCCTCTTAGCGGGAGGTGATCCTGGGGCCAACGTCCTGACTTTC
CASSLLAGGDPGANVLTF
>TRBD1|once|TRBJ2-1|TRBV29-1
TGCAGCGTAAAATCCGGGACAGGGGCTTTTAATGAGCAGTTCTTC
CSVKSGTGAFNEQFF
>TRBD1|-|TRBJ1-2|TRBV28
TGTGCCAGCAGTACAGGGGTGCCTAACTATGGCTACACCTTC
CASSTGVPNYGYTF
>-|-|TRBJ1-2|TRBV5-4
TGTGCCAGCAGCTCGGGACAAAACTATGGCTACACCTTC
CASSSGQNYGYTF
>-|-|TRBJ2-5|TRBV30
TGTGCCTGGAGTGTAAAGGGCGGGGAGACCCAGTACTTC
CAWSVKGGETQYF
>-|-|TRBJ2-6|TRBV19
TGTGCCAGTACGAGAGGGAAAGGGGCCAACGTCCTGACTTTC
CASTRGKGANVLTF
>-|-|TRBJ1-6|TRBV3-1/TRBV3-2
TGTGCCAGCAGCCCCCCACCCGGACCCCTCCACTTT
CASSPPPGPLHF
>-|-|TRBJ1-1|TRBV19
TGTGCCAGTAGTATCTTTGGTGGGAGCACTGAAGCTTTCTTT
CASSIFGGSTEAFF
>TRBD1|-|TRBJ2-1|TRBV30
TGTGCCTGGAGTGCCCTTACTCCGGGACAGGGAGGTGAGCAGTTCTTC
CAWSALTPGQGGEQFF
>TRBD2|-|TRBJ2-1|TRBV3-1/TRBV3-2
TGTGCCAGCAGGACTAGCGGAGGGGGAAATGAGCAGTTCTTC
CASRTSGGGNEQFF
>-|-|TRBJ2-5|TRBV2
TGTGCCAGCACAACGACAGGTTGGGGTGGAGAGACCCAGTACTTC
CASTTTGWGGETQYF
>-|-|TRBJ1-4|TRBV9
TGTGCCAGCAGCCAGACAGGAGGTAATGAAAAACTGTTTTTT
CASSQTGGNEKLFF
>-|-|TRBJ1-2|TRBV11-1
TGTGCCAGCAGCCTCAGCGGGGTGCGCTATGGCTACACCTTC
CASSLSGVRYGYTF